The text below deals with one T cell receptor beta chain. What it binds is not known. CDR3 length equals 15 residues. V shed 5 bases and J 5 bases; nucleotides not matched to a gene: 11. Germline lookup yields CDR1 PRHDT and CDR2 FYEKMQ (reference sequence). This record comes from a study of cytomegalovirus exposure and HLA in healthy donors. Study-wide points: An apparent linkage of common viral pathogens to several of the most significant clusters emerged in a later analysis.

The study ran its PCR with 60 Vbeta and 13 Jbeta primers. Original data processing: Unique TCR beta chains totaled about 78 million in a later count, with around 11 million of them shared. Clones were read by immunoSEQ multiplex PCR, and TCRdb kept only the in-frame ones, dropping some. From that table come the V and J calls and clone size; the DNA was used to work out D and trimming. The profile covers approximately 130,000 clones, with 83% appearing a single time and more than 1.5% taken by the ten largest. The V gene is TRBV13, the J gene TRBJ1-2, with TRBD1 matching over 7 bases. The clonotype was recovered from a man aged 35 to 55 in good health and CMV-seronegative. The sequenced sample was PBMCs. CDR3 in amino acids: CASSNRDRLFYGYTF. The CDR3 coding sequence is TGTGCCAGCAGCAACCGGGACAGATTATTTTATGGCTACACCTTC.